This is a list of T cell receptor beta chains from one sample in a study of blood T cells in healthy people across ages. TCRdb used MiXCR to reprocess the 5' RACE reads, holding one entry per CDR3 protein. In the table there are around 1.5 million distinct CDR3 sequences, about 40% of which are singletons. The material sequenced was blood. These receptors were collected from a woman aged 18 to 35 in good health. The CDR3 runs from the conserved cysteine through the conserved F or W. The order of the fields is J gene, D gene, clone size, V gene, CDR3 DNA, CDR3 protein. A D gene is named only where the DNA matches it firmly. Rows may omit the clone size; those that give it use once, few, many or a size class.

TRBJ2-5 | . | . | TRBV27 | TGTGCCAGCAGTTTAAACGGGGGTAGGATCCATGAGCAGTACTTC | CASSLNGGRIHEQYF
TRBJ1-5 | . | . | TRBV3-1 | TGTGCCAGCAGCCAAGGGTATGCGGGCAATCAGCCCCAGCATTTT | CASSQGYAGNQPQHF
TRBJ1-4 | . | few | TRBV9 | TGTGCCAGCACCCCTGAGGGCAGAACTAATGAAAAACTGTTTTTT | CASTPEGRTNEKLFF
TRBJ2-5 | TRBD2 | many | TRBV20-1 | TGCAGTGGGACTAGCGCGGGAGAGACCCAGTACTTC | CSGTSAGETQYF
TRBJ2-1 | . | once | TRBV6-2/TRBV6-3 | TGTGCCAGCAGCCGCGGTCTGTGGCAGTTCTTC | CASSRGLWQFF
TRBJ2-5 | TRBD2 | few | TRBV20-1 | TGCAGTGCTAGAAGGGGTCCCAGCGGGGGGACGTACTTC | CSARRGPSGGTYF
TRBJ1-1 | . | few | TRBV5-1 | TGCGCCAGCAGCTTGATCACGTCAGGGCTCACTGAAGCTTTCTTT | CASSLITSGLTEAFF
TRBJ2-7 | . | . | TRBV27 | TGTGCCAGCAGTTCAAAACAGGGTAGCGACGAGCAGTACTTC | CASSSKQGSDEQYF
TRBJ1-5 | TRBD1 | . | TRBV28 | TGTGCCAGCAGCTCCGCCGGGACAGCCACGGATCAGCCCCAGCATTTT | CASSSAGTATDQPQHF
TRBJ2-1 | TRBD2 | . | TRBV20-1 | TGCAGTGCCCATAAGACCCTAGCGGGAGTTGACAATGAGCAGTTCTTC | CSAHKTLAGVDNEQFF
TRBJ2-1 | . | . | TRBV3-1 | TGTGCCAGCAGCCTAAGAGAGGGATCTATTGGTGAGCAGTTCTTC | CASSLREGSIGEQFF
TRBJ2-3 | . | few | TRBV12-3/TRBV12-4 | TGTGCCAGCAGTTTCGAGGGGTTGTTTACAGATACGCAGTATTTT | CASSFEGLFTDTQYF
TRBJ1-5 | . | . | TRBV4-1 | TGCGCCAGCAGCCAAGAGGCGAGCAATAGCAATCAGCCCCAGCATTTT | CASSQEASNSNQPQHF
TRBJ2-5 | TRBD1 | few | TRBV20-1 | TGCAGTGCTAGAGAGGTGGGACAGCTGCAAGAGACCCAGTACTTC | CSAREVGQLQETQYF
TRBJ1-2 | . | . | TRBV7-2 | TGTGCCAGCAGCGGGGTGGGGAGCTTCTATGGCTGCACCTTC | CASSGVGSFYGCTF
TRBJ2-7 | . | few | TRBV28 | TGTGCCAGCAGTTTTCGCCAGGGCCGGAGCTCCTACGAGCAGTACTTC | CASSFRQGRSSYEQYF
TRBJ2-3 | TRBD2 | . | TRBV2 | TGTGCCAGCAAAACGGGAGGGCCCGGGTCGGAAAATACGCAGTATTTT | CASKTGGPGSENTQYF
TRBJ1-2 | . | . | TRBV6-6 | TGTGCCAGCAGTCCCAGAGAGGGTCTATACGGCTACACCTTC | CASSPREGLYGYTF
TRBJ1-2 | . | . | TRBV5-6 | TGTGCCAGCAGCTTGGGGTTACTCGAGGATGGCTACACCTTC | CASSLGLLEDGYTF
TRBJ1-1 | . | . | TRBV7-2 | TGTGCCAGCAGCTTAGAGATCCCCGTCGTTCCTTTCTTT | CASSLEIPVVPFF